This T cell receptor beta chain is drawn from a study of blood T cell repertoires in COVID-19. Study overall: The study drew acute and convalescent COVID-19 samples from the United States, Italy and Spain. Sources were T cells, B-cell-depleted T cells, or PBMCs; the material itself was cDNA or gDNA.

The CDR3 runs 15 residues. Trimming cost V 0 bases and J 2 bases, with 10 bases left between them. Germline V gene lookup returns CDR1 LNHDA and CDR2 SQIVND (reference sequence). Authors' analysis steps: How many nucleated cells were present was estimated from reference gene primer amplification. Clones were sequenced by immunoSEQ multiplex PCR, and TCRdb holds only the in-frame ones, with some missing. V, J and clone size are taken as reported in that table, and D and trimming were inferred from the DNA itself. Of around 66,000 clones detected, around 87% appear once; the ten largest clones hold 6% to 8.5%. This clone came up once.

The sequenced material came from peripheral blood. The J gene is TRBJ1-2, the V gene TRBV19; tentative D call: TRBD1 (6 bases). The TCR comes from a man in his sixties with acute or convalescent COVID-19. The CDR3 DNA reads as TGTGCCAGTAGTATAGAAGCTACAGGGAACTATGGCTACACCTTC. The encoded protein is CASSIEATGNYGYTF.